This TCR beta chain comes out of a study of cytomegalovirus exposure and HLA in healthy donors. The study ran its PCR with 60 Vbeta and 13 Jbeta primers. Data came from immunoSEQ multiplex PCR; TCRdb stores just in-frame clones and leaves some out. The table lists about 160,000 clones, 60% to 80% of them singletons. After removal of 5 bases from V and 0 bases from J, the junction contained 8 bases not matched to a gene. CDR1 is SEHNR and CDR2 is FQNEAQ in the germline V gene (reference sequence). There are 17 residues in the CDR3. The receptor comes from a woman aged 25-40 years in good health and CMV-seronegative. V gene TRBV7-9 combines with J gene TRBJ1-1; 11 nucleotides agree with TRBD1. Material for sequencing was PBMCs. CDR3 bases: TGTGCCAGCAGCCCGTCGGGGACAGGGGGGATGAACACTGAAGCTTTCTTT. Amino acids: CASSPSGTGGMNTEAFF.